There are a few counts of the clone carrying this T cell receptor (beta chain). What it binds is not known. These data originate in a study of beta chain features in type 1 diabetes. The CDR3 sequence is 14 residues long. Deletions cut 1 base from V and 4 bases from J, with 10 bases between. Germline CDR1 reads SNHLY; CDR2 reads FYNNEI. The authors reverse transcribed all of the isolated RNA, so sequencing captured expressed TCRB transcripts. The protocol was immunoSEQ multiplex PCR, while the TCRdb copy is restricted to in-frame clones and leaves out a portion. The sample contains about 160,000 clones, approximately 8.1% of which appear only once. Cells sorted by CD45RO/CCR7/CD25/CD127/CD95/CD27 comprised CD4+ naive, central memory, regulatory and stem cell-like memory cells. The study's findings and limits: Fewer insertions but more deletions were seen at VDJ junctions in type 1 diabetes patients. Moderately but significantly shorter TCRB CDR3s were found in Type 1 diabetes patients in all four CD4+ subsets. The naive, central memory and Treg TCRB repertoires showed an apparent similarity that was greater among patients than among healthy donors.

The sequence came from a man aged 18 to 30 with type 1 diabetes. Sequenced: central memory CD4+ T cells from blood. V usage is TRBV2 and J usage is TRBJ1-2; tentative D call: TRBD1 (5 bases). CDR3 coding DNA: TGTGCCAGCAGTGAAGACAGGAGAGCCTATGGCTACACCTTC. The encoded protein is CASSEDRRAYGYTF.